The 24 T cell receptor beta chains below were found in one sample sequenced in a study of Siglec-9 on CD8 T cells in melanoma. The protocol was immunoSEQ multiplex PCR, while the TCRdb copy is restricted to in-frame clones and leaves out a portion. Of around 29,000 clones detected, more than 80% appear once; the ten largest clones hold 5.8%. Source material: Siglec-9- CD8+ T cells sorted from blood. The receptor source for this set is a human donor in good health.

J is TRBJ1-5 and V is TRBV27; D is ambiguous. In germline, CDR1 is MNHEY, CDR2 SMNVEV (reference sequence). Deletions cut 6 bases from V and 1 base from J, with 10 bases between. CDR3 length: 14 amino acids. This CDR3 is CASSPLRSNQPQHF. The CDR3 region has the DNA TGTGCCAGCAGCCCCCTACGGAGCAATCAGCCCCAGCATTTT.

The CDR3 DNA follows: TGTGCCAGCAGCTTAGCCAACCGACAGTCAGGAGAGACCCAGTACTTC. Its protein product is CASSLANRQSGETQYF. The J gene is TRBJ2-5, the V gene TRBV7-9; tentative D call: TRBD1 (5 bases). This CDR3 is built from 16 residues. The V gene's germline CDR1 is SEHNR and CDR2 FQNEAQ (reference sequence). V dropped 0 bases and J dropped 4 bases, with 15 bases sitting between them.

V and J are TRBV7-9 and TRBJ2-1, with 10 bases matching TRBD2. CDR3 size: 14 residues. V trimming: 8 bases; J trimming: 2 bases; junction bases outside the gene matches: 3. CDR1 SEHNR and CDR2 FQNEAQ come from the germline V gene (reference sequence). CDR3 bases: TGTGCCAGCTCCGGGACTAGCGCCTACAATGAGCAGTTCTTC. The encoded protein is CASSGTSAYNEQFF.

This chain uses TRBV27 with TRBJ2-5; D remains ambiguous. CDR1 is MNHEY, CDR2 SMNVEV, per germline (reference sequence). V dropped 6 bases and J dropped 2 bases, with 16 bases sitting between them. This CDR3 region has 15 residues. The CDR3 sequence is CASSPGPGPQETQYF. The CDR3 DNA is TGTGCCAGCAGCCCAGGCCCGGGCCCTCAAGAGACCCAGTACTTC.

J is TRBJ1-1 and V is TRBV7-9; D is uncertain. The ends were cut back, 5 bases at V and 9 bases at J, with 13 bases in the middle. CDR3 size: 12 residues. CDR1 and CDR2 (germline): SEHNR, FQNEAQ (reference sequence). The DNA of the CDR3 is TGTGCCAGCAGCCCACACAAGGTTAAAGCTTTCTTT. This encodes CASSPHKVKAFF.

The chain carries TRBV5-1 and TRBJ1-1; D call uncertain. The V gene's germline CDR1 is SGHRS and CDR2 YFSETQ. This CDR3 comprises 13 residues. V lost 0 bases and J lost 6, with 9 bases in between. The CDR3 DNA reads TGCGCCAGCAGCTTGGTCAACGGGCCTGAAGCTTTCTTT. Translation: CASSLVNGPEAFF.

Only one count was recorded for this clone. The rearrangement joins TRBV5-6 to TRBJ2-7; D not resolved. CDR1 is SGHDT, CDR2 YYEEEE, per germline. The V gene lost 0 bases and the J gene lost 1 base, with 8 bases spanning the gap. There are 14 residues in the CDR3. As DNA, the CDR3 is TGTGCCAGCAGCTTGGGTGCAGAGTCCTACGAGCAGTACGTC. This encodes CASSLGAESYEQYV.

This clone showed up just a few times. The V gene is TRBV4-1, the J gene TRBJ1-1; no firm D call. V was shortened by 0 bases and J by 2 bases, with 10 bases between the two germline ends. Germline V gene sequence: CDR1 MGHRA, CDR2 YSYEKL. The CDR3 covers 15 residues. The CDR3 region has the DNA TGCGCCAGCAGCCAAGATCGGGCCCTCAACACTGAAGCTTTCTTT. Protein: CASSQDRALNTEAFF.

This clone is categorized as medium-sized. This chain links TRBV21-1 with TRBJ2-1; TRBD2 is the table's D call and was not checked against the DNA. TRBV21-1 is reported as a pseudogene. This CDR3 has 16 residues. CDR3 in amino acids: CASSPGTSPRPDEQFF. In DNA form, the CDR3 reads TGTGCCAGCAGCCCCGGGACTAGCCCTCGCCCCGATGAGCAGTTCTTC.

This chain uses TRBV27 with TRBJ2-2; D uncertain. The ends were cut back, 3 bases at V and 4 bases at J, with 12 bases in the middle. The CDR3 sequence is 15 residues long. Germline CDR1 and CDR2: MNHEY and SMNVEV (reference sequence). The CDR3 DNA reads TGTGCCAGCAGTTTGCAGAGCCCGTTCACCGGGGAGCTGTTTTTT. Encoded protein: CASSLQSPFTGELFF.

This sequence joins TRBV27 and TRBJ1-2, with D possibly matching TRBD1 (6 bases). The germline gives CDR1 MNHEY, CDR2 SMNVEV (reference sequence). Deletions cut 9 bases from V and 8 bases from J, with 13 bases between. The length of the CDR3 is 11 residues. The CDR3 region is CARSNRDGYTF. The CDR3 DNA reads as TGTGCCAGATCCAACAGGGACGGCTACACCTTC.

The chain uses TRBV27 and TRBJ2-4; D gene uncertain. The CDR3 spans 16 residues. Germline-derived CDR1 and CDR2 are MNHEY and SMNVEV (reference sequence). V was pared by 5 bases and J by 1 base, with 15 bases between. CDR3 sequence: CASSPPTGLAKNIQYF. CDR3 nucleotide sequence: TGTGCCAGCAGTCCGCCGACGGGCCTGGCCAAAAACATTCAGTACTTC.

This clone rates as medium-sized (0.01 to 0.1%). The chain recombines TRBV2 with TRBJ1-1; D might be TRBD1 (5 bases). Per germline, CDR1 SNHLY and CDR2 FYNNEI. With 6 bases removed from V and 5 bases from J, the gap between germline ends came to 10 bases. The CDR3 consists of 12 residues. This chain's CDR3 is CASSSGGTEAFF. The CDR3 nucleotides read TGTGCCAGCAGCTCGGGGGGTACTGAAGCTTTCTTT.

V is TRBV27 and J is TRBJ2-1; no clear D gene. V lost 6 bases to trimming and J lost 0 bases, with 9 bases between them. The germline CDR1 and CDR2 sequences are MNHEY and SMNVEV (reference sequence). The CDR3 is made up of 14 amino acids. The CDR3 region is CASSMLGSYNEQFF. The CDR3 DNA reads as TGTGCCAGCAGCATGTTAGGCTCCTACAATGAGCAGTTCTTC.

Here the CDR3 DNA reads TGTGCCATCAGTGAGCTGACAGAGGACAATGAGCAGTTCTTC. This encodes CAISELTEDNEQFF. The chain couples TRBV10-3 to TRBJ2-1, with D possibly TRBD1 on 5 matching bases. The V gene's germline CDR1 is ENHRY and CDR2 SYGVKD. The V gene lost 2 bases and the J gene lost 5 bases, with 10 bases spanning the gap. The CDR3 totals 14 residues.

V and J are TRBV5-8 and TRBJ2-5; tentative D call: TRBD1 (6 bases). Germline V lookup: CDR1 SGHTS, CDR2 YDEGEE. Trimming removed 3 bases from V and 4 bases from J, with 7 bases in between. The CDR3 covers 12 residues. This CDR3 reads CASSSGVETQYF. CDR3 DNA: TGTGCCAGCAGCTCAGGGGTAGAGACCCAGTACTTC. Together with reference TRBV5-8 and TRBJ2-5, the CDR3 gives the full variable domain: EAGVTQSPTHLIKTRGQQATLRCSPISGHTSVYWYQQALGLGLQFLLWYDEGEERNRGNFPPRFSGRQFPNYSSELNVNALELEDSALYLCASSSGVETQYFGPGTRLLVL.

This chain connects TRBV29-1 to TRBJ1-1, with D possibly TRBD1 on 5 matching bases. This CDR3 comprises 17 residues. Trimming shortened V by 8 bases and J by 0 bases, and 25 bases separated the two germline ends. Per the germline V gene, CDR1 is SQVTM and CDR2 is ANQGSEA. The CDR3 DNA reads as TGCAGCCACCTAAATATTGGAGGGGTCCATATGAACACTGAAGCTTTCTTT. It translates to CSHLNIGGVHMNTEAFF.

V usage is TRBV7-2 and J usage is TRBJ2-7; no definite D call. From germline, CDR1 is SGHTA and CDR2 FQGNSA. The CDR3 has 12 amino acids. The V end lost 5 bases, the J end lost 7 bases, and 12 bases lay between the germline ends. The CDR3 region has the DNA TGTGCCAGCAGCCCTAACGGGTGGGAGCAGTACTTC. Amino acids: CASSPNGWEQYF.

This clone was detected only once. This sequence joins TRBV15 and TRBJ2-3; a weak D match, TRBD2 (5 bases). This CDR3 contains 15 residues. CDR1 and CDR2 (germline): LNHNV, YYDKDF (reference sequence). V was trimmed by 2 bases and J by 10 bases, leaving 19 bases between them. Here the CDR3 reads CATSRNGRASYPQYF. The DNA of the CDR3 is TGTGCCACCAGCAGAAACGGTAGGGCTAGCTACCCGCAGTATTTT.

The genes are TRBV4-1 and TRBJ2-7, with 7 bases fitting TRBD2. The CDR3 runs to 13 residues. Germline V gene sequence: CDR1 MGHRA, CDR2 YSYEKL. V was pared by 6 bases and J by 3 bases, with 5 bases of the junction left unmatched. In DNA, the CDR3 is TGCGCCAGCAGAGGTGGCGGGGGCTACGAGCAGTACTTC. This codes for CASRGGGGYEQYF.

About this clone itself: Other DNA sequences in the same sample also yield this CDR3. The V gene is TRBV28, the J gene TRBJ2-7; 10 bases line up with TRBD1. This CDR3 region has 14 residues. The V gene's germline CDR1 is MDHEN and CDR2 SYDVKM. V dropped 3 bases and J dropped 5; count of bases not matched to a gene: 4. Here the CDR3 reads CASSLTGGFHEQYF. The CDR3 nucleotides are TGTGCCAGCAGTTTGACAGGGGGCTTTCACGAGCAGTACTTC. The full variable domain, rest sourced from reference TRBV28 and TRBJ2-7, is DVKVTQSSRYLVKRTGEKVFLECVQDMDHENMFWYRQDPGLGLRLIYFSYDVKMKEKGDIPEGYSVSREKKERFSLILESASTNQTSMYLCASSLTGGFHEQYFGPGTRLTVT.

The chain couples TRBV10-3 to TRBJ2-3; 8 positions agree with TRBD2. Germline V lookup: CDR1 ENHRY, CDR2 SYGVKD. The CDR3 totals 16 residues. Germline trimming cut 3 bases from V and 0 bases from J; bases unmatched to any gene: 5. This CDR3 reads CAISDLSGASTDTQYF. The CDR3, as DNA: TGTGCCATCAGTGACCTTAGCGGGGCTAGCACAGATACGCAGTATTTT.

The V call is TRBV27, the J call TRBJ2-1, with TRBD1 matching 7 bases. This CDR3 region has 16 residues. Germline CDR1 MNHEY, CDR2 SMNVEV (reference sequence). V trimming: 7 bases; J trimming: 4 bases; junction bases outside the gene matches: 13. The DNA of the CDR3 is TGTGCCAGCACCCTGTCCGGGACAGCCCTTTACAATGAGCAGTTCTTC. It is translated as CASTLSGTALYNEQFF.

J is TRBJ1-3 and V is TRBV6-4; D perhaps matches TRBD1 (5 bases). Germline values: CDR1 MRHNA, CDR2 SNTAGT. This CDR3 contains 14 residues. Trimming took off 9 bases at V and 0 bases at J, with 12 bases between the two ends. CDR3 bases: TGTGCCAGGAGGGGACGGAGCTCTGGAAACACCATATATTTT. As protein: CARRGRSSGNTIYF.